This TCR beta chain was recovered during a study of T cells in women clearing cervical HPV infection. The overall study: Case blood drawn at lesion detection; control blood after infection cleared.

As to this clone: Its target is not known. Read coverage stops 3 residues before the CDR3 terminus; the germline J gene supplies the remainder.

Trimming took 0 bases from V and 6 from J, leaving 16 bases between them. This CDR3 comprises 15 residues. Germline values: CDR1 SGDLS, CDR2 YYNGEE. The table came from immunoSEQ multiplex PCR; TCRdb's copy has only in-frame clones and leaves some out. Its listing shows 25,000 to 35,000 clones. General observations from the study: Cases and controls were distinguished at AUC about 0.86 by richness and V genes. CIN3+ cases had significantly higher TCR richness than controls; evenness did not differ. It is unknown whether associations predate infection; no effector/memory or HPV-specific sorting.

The specimen was blood buffy coat. The chain is built from TRBV9 and TRBJ2-7; D is perhaps TRBD2 (6 bases). This TCR was sampled from a woman between 18 and 70 years old with a cervical HPV16 infection that either progressed to CIN3+ or cleared (not recorded which). CDR3 in amino acids: CASSVGTTGSSEQYF. The covered CDR3 bases are TGTGCCAGCAGCGTAGGGACTACCGGATCTTCCGAG.